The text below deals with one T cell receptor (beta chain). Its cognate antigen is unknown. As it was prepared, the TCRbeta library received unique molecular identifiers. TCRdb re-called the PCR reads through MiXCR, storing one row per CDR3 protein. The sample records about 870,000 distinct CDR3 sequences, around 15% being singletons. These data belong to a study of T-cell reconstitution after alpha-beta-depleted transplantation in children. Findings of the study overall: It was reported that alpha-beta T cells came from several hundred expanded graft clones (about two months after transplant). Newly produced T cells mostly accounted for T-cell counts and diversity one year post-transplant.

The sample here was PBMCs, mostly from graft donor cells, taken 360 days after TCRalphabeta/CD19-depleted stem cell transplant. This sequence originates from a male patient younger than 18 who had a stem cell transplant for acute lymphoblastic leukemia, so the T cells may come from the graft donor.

The CDR3, as DNA: TGCAGTGCTCCGCGACCTTCCAGAGCAGATACGCAGTATTTT. Protein product: CSAPRPSRADTQYF. The gene calls are TRBV20-1 and TRBJ2-3; D remains ambiguous. CDR3 length: 14 amino acids. Germline values: CDR1 DFQATT, CDR2 SNEGSKA (reference sequence). V was cut by 5 bases and J by 4 bases, with 16 bases left in between.